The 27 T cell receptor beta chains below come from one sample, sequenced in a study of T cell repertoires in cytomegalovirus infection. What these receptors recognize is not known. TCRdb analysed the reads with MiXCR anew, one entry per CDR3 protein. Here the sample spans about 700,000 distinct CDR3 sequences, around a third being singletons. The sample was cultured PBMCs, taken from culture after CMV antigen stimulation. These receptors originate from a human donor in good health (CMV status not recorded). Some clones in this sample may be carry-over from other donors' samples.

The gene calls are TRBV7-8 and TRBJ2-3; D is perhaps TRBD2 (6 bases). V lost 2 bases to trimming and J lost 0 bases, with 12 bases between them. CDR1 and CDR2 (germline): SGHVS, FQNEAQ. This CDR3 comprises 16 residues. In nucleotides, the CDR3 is TGTGCCAGCAGCTTATTCGGGGGAGCTAGCACAGATACGCAGTATTTT. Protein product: CASSLFGGASTDTQYF.

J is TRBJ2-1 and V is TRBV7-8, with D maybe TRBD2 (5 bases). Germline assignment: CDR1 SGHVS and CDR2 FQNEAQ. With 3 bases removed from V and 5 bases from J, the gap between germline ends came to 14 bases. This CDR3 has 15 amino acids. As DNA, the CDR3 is TGTGCCAGCAGCTTTTTAGGACTCATGGACAATGAGCAGTTCTTC. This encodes CASSFLGLMDNEQFF.

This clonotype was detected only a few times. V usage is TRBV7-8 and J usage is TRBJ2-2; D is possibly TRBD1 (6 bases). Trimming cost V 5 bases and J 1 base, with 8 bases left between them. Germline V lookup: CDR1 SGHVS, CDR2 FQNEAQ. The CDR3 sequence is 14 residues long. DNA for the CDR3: TGTGCCAGCAGCCCGACAGGGAACACCGGGGAGCTGTTTTTT. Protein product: CASSPTGNTGELFF.

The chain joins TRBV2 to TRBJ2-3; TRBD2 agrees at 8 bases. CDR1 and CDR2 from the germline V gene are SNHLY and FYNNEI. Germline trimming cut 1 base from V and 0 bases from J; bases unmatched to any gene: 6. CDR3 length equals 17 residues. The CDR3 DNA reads TGTGCCAGCAGTGAAGACCTAGCGGGTGTTAGCACAGATACGCAGTATTTT. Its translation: CASSEDLAGVSTDTQYF.

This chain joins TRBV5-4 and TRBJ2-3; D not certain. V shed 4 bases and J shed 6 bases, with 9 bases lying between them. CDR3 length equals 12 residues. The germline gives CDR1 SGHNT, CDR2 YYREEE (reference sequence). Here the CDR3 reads CASSPDADTQYF. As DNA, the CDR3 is TGTGCCAGCAGCCCCGATGCGGATACGCAGTATTTT.

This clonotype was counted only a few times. The CDR3 protein is CASSYATGPGGETQYF. The CDR3, as DNA: TGTGCCAGCAGTTACGCCACAGGGCCTGGGGGAGAGACCCAGTACTTC. The rearrangement links TRBV6-5 to TRBJ2-5; D possibly corresponds to TRBD1 (6 bases). Deletions cut 2 bases from V and 4 bases from J, with 17 bases between. Germline CDR1 MNHEY, CDR2 SVGAGI. This CDR3 region has 16 residues.

The CDR3 reads CASSTQRGSRWNIQYF. The CDR3 bases are TGTGCCAGCAGTACTCAGCGGGGCTCGAGATGGAACATTCAGTACTTC. The gene calls are TRBV28 and TRBJ2-4; 7 bases match TRBD2. Unmatched junction bases numbered 14, after V lost 5 bases and J lost 7 bases. The CDR3 is made up of 16 amino acids. The V gene's germline CDR1 is MDHEN and CDR2 SYDVKM.

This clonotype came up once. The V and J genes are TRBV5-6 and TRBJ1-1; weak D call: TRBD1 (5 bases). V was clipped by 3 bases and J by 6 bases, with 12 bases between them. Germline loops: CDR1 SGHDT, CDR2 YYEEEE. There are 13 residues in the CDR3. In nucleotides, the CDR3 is TGTGCCAGCAGCTGGGGGACGGCAGCTGAAGCTTTCTTT. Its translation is CASSWGTAAEAFF.

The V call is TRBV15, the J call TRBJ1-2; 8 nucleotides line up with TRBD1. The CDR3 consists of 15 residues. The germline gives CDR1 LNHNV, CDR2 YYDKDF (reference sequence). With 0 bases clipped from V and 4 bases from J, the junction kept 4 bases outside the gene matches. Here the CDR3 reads CATSRDLGQVYGYTF. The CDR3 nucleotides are TGTGCCACCAGCAGAGATTTGGGACAGGTCTATGGCTACACCTTC. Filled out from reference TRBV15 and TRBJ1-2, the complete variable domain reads DAMVIQNPRYQVTQFGKPVTLSCSQTLNHNVMYWYQQKSSQAPKLLFHYYDKDFNNEADTPDNFQSRRPNTSFCFLDIRSPGLGDTAMYLCATSRDLGQVYGYTFGSGTRLTVV.

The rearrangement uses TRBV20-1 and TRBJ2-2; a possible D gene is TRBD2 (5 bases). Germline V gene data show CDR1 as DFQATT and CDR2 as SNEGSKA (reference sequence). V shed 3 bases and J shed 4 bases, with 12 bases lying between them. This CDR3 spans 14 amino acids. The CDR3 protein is CSARGSGSTGELFF. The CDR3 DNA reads TGCAGTGCTAGGGGGAGTGGTAGCACCGGGGAGCTGTTTTTT.

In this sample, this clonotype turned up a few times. For the CDR3, the DNA is TGTGCCAGCAGCATTCGACAGGGTAACACTGAAGCTTTCTTT. It codes for CASSIRQGNTEAFF. The chain carries TRBV7-9 and TRBJ1-1, with 7 bases that match TRBD1. Germline V gives CDR1 SEHNR, CDR2 FQNEAQ (reference sequence). V was clipped by 5 bases and J by 2 bases; unmatched bases: 5. CDR3 length: 14 residues.

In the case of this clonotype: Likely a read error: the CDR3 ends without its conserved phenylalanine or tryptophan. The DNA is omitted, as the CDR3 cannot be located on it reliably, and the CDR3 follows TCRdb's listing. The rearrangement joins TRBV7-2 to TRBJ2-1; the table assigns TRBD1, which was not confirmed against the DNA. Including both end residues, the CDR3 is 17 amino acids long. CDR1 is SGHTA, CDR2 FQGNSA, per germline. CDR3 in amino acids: CASSSGGPISSYNEQFG.

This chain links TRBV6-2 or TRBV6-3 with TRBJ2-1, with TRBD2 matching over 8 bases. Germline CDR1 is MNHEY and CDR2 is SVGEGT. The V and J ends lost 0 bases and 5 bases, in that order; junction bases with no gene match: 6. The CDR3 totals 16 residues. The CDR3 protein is CASSYSPAGVHNEQFF. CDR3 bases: TGTGCCAGCAGTTACTCCCCAGCGGGAGTTCACAATGAGCAGTTCTTC.

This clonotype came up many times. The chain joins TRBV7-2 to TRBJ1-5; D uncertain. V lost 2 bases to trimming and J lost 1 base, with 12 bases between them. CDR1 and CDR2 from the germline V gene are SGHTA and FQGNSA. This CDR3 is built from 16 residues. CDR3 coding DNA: TGTGCCAGCAGCTTAAATTTGGTTGGCAGCAATCAGCCCCAGCATTTT. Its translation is CASSLNLVGSNQPQHF.

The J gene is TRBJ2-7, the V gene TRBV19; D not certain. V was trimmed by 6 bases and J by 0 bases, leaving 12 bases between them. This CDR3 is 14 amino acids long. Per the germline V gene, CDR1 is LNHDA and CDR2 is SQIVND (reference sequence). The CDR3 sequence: CASSTDGSSYEQYF. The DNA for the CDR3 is TGTGCCAGTAGCACCGACGGCAGCTCCTACGAGCAGTACTTC.

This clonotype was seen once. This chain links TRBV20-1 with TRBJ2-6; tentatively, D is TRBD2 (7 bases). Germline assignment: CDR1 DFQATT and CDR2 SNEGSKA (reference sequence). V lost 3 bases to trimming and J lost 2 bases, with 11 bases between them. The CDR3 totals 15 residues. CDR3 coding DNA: TGCAGTGCTAGGAGGGGGGGGACTGGGGCCAACGTCCTGACTTTC. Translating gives CSARRGGTGANVLTF.

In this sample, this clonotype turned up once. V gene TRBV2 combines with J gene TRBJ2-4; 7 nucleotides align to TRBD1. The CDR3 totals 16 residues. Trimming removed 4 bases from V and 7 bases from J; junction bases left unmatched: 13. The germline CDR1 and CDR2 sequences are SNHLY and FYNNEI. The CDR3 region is CASSGHKTGLGNIQYF. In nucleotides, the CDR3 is TGTGCCAGCAGTGGCCATAAGACAGGGTTGGGGAACATTCAGTACTTC.

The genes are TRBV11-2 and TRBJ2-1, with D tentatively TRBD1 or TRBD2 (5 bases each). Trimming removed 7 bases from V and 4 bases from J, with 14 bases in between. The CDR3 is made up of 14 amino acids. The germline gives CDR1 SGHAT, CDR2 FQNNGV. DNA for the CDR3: TGTGCCAGCACGGGGCTTACTGGATACAATGAGCAGTTCTTC. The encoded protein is CASTGLTGYNEQFF.

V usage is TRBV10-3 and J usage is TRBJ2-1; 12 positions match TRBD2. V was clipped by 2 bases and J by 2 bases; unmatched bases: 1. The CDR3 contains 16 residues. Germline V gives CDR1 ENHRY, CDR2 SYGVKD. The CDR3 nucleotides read TGTGCCATCAGTGAGCCTAGCGGGAGGGCCTACAATGAGCAGTTCTTC. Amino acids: CAISEPSGRAYNEQFF.

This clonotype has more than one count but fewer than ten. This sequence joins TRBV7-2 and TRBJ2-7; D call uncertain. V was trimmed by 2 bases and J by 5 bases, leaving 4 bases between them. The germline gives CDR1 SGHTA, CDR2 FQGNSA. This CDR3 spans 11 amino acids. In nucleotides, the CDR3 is TGTGCCAGCAGCTTAAACCACGAGCAGTACTTC. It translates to CASSLNHEQYF. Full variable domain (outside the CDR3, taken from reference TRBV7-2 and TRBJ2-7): GAGVSQSPSNKVTEKGKDVELRCDPISGHTALYWYRQSLGQGLEFLIYFQGNSAPDKSGLPSDRFSAERTGGSVSTLTIQRTQQEDSAVYLCASSLNHEQYFGPGTRLTVT.

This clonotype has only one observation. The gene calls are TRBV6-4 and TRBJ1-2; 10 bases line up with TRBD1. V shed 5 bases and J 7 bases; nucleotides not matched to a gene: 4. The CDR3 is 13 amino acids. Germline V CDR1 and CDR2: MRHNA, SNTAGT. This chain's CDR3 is CASSRDRGLGYTF. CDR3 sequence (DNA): TGTGCCAGCAGTAGAGACAGGGGGCTTGGCTACACCTTC.

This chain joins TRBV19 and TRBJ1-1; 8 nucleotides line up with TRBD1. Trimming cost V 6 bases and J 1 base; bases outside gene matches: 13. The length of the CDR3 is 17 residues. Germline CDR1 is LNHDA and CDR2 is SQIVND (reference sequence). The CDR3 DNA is TGTGCCAGTAGGAACCAGGGGGCAGATAGGCAGAACACTGAAGCTTTCTTT. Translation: CASRNQGADRQNTEAFF.

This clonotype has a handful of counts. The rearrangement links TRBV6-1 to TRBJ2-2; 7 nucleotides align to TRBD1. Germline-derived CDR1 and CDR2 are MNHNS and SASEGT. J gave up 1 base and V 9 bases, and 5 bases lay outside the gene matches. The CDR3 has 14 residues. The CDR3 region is CASDRDRNTGELFF. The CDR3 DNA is TGTGCCAGTGACCGGGACAGGAACACCGGGGAGCTGTTTTTT.

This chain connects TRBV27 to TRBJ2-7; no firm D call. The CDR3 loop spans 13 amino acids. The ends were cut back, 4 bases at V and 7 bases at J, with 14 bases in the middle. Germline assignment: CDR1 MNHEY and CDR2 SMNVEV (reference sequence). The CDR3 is CASSSGARREQYF. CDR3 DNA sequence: TGTGCCAGCAGTTCCGGAGCGCGGCGGGAGCAGTACTTC.

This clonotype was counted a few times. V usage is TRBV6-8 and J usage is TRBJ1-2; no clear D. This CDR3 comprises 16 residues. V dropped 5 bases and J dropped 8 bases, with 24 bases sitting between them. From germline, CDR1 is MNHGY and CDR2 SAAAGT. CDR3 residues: CASSKTPGQPPIGYTF. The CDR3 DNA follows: TGTGCCAGCAGTAAAACACCCGGGCAGCCACCAATCGGCTACACCTTC.

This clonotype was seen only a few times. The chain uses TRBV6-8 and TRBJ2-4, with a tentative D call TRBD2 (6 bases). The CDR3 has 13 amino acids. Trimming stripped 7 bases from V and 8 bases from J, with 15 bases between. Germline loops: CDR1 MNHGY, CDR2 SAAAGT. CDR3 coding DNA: TGTGCCAGCAACGAACCGGGAGCGGACATTCAGTACTTC. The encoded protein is CASNEPGADIQYF.

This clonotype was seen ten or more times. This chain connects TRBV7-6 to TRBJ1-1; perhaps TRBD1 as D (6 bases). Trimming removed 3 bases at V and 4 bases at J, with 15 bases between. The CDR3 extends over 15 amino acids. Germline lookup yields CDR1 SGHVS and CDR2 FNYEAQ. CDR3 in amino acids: CASSLITGFGTEAFF. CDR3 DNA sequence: TGTGCCAGCAGCTTGATTACAGGGTTTGGCACTGAAGCTTTCTTT.